Included here is one T cell receptor (beta chain) sequence, with context. This record comes from a study of blood T cell repertoires in COVID-19. Study in general: From T cells, B-cell-depleted T cells, or PBMCs came the material, which was cDNA or gDNA.

Germline CDR1 is SGHTS and CDR2 is YDEGEE. This CDR3 comprises 15 residues. The germline V and J ends were trimmed by 4 bases and 0 bases, with 11 bases remaining between them. The table came from immunoSEQ multiplex PCR; TCRdb's copy has only in-frame clones and leaves some out. The table lists 200,000 to 250,000 clones, 70% to 90% of them singletons, with roughly 10% in the top ten. The material sequenced was peripheral blood. V usage is TRBV5-8 and J usage is TRBJ1-3; TRBD1 is a possible D gene (5 bases). The sequence was collected from a woman aged 50 to 60 with COVID-19, enrolled during active disease. CDR3 DNA sequence: TGTGCCAGCAGCCCGACAGTAACCTCTGGAAACACCATATATTTT. Translated: CASSPTVTSGNTIYF.